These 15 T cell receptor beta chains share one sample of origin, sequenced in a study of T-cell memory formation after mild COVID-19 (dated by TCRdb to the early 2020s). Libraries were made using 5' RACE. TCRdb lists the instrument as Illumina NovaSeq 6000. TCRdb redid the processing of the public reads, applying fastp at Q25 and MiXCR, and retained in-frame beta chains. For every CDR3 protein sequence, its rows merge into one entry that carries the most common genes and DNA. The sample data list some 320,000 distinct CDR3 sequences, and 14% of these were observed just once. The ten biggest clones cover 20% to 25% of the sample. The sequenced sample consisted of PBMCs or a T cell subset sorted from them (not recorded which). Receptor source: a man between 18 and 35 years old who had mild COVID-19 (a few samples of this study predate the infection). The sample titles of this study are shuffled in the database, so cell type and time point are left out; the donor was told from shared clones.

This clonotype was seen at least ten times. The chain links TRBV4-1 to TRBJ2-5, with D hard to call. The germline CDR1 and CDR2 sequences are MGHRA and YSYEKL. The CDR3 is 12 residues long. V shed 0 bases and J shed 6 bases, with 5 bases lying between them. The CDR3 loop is CASSQDGQTQYF. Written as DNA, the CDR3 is TGCGCCAGCAGCCAAGATGGCCAGACCCAGTACTTC.

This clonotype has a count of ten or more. CDR3 loop: CASSQEPGTDTQYF. The CDR3 region has the DNA TGTGCCAGCAGCCAAGAACCAGGCACAGATACGCAGTATTTT. The J gene is TRBJ2-3, the V gene TRBV3-1; D ambiguous. The V end lost 0 bases, the J end lost 1 base, and 5 bases lay between the germline ends. CDR1 is LGHDT and CDR2 is YNNKEL in the germline V gene (reference sequence). The length of the CDR3 is 14 residues.

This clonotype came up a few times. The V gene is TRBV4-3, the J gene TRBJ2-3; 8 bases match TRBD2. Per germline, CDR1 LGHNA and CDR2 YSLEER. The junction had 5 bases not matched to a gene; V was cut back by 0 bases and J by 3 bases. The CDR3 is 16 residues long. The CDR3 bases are TGCGCCAGCAGCCAAGATGGGACTAGTGATACAGATACGCAGTATTTT. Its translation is CASSQDGTSDTDTQYF.

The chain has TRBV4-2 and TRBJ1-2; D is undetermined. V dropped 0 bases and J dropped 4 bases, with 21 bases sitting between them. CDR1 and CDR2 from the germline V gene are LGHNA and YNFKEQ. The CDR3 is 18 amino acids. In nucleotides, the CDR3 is TGTGCCAGCAGCCAAGATTCCGGAGCAGAGCAACCCCGCTATGGCTACACCTTC. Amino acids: CASSQDSGAEQPRYGYTF.

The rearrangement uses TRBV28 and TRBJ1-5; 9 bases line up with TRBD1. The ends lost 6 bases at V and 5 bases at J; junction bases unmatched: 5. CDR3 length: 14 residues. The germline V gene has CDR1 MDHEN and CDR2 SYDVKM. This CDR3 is CASRTGGSDQPQHF. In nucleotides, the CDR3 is TGTGCCAGCAGGACAGGGGGTTCGGATCAGCCCCAGCATTTT.

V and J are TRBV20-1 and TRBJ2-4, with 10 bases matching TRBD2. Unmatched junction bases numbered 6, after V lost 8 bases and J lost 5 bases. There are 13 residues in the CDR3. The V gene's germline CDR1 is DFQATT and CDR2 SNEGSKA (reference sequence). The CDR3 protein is CSLAGGRENIQYF. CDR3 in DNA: TGCAGTTTAGCGGGGGGCAGAGAAAACATTCAGTACTTC.

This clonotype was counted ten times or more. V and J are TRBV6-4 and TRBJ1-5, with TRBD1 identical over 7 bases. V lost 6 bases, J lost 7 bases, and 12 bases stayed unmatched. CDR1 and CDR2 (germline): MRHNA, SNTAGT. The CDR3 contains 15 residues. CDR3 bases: TGTGCCAGCAGCCCCTCAGGGGCAGGGGGGCAGCCCCAGCATTTT. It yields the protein CASSPSGAGGQPQHF.

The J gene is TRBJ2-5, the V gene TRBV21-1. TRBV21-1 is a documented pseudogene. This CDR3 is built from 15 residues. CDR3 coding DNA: TGTGCCAGCTTGAGGCGAGAATCGGTCCAAGAGACCCAGTACTTC. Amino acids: CASLRRESVQETQYF.

CDR3 residues: CAWSRDRSSSGANVLTF. For the CDR3, the DNA is TGTGCCTGGTCCCGGGACAGGTCCTCCTCTGGGGCCAACGTCCTGACTTTC. This rearrangement joins TRBV30 to TRBJ2-6, with 8 bases identical to TRBD1. Germline CDR1 reads GTSNPN; CDR2 reads SVGIG (reference sequence). The CDR3 length is 17 residues. V shed 5 bases and J 0 bases; nucleotides not matched to a gene: 9.

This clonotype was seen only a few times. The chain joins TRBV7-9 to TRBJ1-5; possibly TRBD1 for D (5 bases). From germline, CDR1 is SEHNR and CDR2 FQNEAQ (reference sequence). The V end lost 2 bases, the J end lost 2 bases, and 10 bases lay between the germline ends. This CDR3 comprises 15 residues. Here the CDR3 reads CASSLSGSGNQPQHF. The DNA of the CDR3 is TGTGCCAGCAGCTTATCAGGGTCGGGCAATCAGCCCCAGCATTTT.

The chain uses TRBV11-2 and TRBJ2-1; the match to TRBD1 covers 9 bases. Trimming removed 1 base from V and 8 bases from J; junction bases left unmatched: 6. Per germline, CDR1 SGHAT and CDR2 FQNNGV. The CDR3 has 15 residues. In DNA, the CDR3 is TGTGCCAGCAGCTTAGGCGGGACAGGGATCCATGAGCAGTTCTTC. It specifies CASSLGGTGIHEQFF.

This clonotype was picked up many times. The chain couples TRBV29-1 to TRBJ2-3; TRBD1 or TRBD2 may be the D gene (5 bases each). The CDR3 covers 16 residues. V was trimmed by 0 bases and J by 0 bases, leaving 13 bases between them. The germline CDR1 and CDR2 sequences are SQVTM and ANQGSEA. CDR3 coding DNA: TGCAGCGTTGAAGATAAGGGACGCGCTAGCACAGATACGCAGTATTTT. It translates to CSVEDKGRASTDTQYF.

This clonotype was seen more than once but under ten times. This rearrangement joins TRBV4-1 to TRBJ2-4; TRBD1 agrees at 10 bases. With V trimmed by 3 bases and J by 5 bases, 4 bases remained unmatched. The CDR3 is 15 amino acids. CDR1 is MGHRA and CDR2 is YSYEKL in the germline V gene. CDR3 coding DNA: TGCGCCAGCAGCCAGAGGGACAGGGGTGAAAACATTCAGTACTTC. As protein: CASSQRDRGENIQYF.

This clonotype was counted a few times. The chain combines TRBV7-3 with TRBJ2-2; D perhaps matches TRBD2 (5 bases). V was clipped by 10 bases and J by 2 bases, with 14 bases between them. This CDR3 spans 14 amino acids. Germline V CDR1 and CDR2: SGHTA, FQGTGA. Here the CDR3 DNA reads TGTGCCACCGAAGAGCGGCAAAACACCGGGGAGCTGTTTTTT. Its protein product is CATEERQNTGELFF.

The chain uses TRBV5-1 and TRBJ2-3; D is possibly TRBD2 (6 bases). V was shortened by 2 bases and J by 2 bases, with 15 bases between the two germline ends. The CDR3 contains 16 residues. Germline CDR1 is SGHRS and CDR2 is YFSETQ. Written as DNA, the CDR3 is TGCGCCAGCAGCTTCCGGGACTCGATTTACACAGATACGCAGTATTTT. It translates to CASSFRDSIYTDTQYF. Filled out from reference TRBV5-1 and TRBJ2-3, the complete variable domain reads KAGVTQTPRYLIKTRGQQVTLSCSPISGHRSVSWYQQTPGQGLQFLFEYFSETQRNKGNFPGRFSGRQFSNSRSEMNVSTLELGDSALYLCASSFRDSIYTDTQYFGPGTRLTVL.